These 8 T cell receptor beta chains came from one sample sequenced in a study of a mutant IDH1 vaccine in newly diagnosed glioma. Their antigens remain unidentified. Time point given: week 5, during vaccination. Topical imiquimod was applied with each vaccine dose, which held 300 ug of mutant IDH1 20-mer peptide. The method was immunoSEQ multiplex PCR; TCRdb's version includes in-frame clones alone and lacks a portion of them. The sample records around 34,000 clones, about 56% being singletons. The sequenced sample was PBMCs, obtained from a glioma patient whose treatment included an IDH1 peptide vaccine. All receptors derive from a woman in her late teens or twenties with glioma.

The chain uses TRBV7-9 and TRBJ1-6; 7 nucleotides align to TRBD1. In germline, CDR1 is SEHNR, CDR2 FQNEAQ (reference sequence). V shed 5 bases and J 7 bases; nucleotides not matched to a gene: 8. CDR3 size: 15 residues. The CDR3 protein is CASSHRQGGNSPLHF. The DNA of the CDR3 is TGTGCCAGCAGCCATAGACAGGGCGGAAATTCACCCCTCCACTTT.

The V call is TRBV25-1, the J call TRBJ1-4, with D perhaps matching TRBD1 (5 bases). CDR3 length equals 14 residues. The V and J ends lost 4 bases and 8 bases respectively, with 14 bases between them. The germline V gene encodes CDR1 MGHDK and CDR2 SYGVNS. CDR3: CASSGGTPGEKLFF. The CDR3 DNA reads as TGTGCCAGCAGTGGAGGGACTCCGGGGGAAAAACTGTTTTTT.

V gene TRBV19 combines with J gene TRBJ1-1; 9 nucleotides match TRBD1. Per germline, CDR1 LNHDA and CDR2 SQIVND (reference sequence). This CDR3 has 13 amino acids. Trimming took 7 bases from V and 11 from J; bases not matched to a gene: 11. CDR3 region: CASIEQGAQGAFF. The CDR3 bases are TGTGCCAGTATAGAACAGGGGGCGCAAGGGGCTTTCTTT.

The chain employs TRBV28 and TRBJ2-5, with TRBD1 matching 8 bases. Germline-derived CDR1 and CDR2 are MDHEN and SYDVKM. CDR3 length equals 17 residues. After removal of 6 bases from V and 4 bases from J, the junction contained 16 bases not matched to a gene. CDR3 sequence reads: CASSPTPGQGRGETQYF. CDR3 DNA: TGTGCCAGCAGCCCAACACCTGGACAGGGCAGGGGAGAGACCCAGTACTTC.

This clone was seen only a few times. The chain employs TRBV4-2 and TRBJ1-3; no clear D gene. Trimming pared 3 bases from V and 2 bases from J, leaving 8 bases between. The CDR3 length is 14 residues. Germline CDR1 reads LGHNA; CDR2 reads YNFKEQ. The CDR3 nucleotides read TGTGCCAGCAGCCAGGGTCAGACTGGAAACACCATATATTTT. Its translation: CASSQGQTGNTIYF.

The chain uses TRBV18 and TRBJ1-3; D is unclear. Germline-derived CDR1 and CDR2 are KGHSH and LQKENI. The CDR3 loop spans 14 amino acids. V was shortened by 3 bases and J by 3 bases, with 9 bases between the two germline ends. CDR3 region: CASSPELNGNTIYF. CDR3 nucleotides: TGTGCCAGCTCACCGGAATTAAATGGAAACACCATATATTTT.

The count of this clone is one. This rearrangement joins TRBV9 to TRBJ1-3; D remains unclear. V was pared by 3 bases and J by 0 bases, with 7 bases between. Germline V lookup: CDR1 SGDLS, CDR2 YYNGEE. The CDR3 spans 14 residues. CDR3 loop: CASSGSSSGNTIYF. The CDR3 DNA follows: TGTGCCAGCAGCGGATCAAGCTCTGGAAACACCATATATTTT.

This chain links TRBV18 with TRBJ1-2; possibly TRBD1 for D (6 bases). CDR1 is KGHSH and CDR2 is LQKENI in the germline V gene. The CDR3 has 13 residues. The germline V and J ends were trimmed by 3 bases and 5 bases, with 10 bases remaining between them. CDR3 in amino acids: CASSPTDSYGYTF. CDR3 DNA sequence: TGTGCCAGCTCACCCACGGACAGTTATGGCTACACCTTC.